The source of this T cell receptor beta chain is a study of blood T cell repertoires in COVID-19. Whole-study context: The United States, Italy and Spain supplied acute and convalescent COVID-19 samples.

Clones were read by immunoSEQ multiplex PCR, and TCRdb kept only the in-frame ones, dropping some. Of roughly 100,000 clones detected, roughly 85% appear once; the ten largest clones hold roughly 2%. V was pared by 2 bases and J by 10 bases, with 8 bases between. Germline values: CDR1 MNHNS, CDR2 SASEGT. The CDR3 has 11 residues. The rearrangement joins TRBV6-1 to TRBJ1-1; no definite D call. Sequenced material: peripheral blood. This receptor was identified in a man in his fifties with active COVID-19. The CDR3 coding sequence is TGTGCCAGCAGTGAAAGCATCGGAGCTTTCTTT. Its protein is CASSESIGAFF.